This T cell receptor (beta chain) was observed in a study of blood T cells in healthy people across ages. Overall study findings and caveats: Age advanced and TCR beta diversity per million T cells fell, roughly linearly. Greater diversity and more naive CD4+ cells were seen in long-lived donors than in aged donors. Changes in expanded clonotypes were possibly confounded, as the CMV status of donors was unknown.

As to this clonotype: Its antigen is not identified.

Deletions cut 4 bases from V and 5 bases from J, with 9 bases between. Germline CDR1 and CDR2: SQVTM and ANQGSEA. CDR3 length: 12 residues. The sample, roughly 9.1 milliliters of peripheral blood, was drawn from each donor. PCR was performed a second time for about 6 to 11 cycles using a sample-barcoded 5' primer and a J-beta primer mix. Each CDR3 protein is one row after TCRdb ran MiXCR on the 5' RACE reads. This sample yields over 1,500,000 distinct CDR3 sequences, of which 49% are seen a single time; around 2.1% belongs to the top ten. Material for sequencing was blood. The receptor's source is a woman between 40 and 55 years old in good health. The gene calls are TRBV29-1 and TRBJ2-1; no clear D gene. The chain's CDR3 is CSVVRRNNEQFF. In nucleotides, the CDR3 is TGCAGCGTTGTGCGTCGCAACAATGAGCAGTTCTTC.